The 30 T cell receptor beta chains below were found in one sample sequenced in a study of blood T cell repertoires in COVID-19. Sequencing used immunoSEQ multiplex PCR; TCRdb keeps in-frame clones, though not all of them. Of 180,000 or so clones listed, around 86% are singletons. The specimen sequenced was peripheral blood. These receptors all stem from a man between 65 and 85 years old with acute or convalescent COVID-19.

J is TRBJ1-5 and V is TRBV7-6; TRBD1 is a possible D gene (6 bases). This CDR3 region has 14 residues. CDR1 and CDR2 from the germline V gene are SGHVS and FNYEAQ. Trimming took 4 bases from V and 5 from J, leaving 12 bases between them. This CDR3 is CASSSVSGDQPQHF. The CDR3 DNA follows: TGTGCCAGCAGCTCGGTCTCAGGGGATCAGCCCCAGCATTTT.

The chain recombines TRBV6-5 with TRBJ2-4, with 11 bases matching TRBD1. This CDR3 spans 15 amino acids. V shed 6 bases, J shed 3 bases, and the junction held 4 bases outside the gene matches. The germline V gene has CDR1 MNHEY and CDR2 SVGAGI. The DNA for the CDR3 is TGTGCCAGCAGGGACAGGGGGCTCGTCAAAAACATTCAGTACTTC. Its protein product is CASRDRGLVKNIQYF.

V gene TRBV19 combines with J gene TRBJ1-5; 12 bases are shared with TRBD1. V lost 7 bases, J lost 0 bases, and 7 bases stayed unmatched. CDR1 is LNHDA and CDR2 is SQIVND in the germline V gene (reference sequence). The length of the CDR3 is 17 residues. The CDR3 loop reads CASMGGTGGNSNQPQHF. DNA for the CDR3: TGTGCCAGTATGGGCGGGACAGGGGGCAATAGCAATCAGCCCCAGCATTTT.

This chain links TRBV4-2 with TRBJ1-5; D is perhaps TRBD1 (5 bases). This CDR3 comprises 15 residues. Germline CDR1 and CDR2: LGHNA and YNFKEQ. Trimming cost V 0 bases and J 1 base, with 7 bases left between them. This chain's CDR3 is CASSQEGASNQPQHF. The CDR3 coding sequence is TGTGCCAGCAGCCAAGAAGGGGCAAGCAATCAGCCCCAGCATTTT.

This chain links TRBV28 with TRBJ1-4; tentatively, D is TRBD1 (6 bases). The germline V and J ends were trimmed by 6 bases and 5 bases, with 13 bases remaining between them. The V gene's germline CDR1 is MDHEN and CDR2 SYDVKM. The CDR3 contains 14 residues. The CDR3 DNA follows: TGTGCCAGCAGCATACAGGGTCAGAATGAAAAACTGTTTTTT. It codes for CASSIQGQNEKLFF. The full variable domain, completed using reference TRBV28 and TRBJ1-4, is DVKVTQSSRYLVKRTGEKVFLECVQDMDHENMFWYRQDPGLGLRLIYFSYDVKMKEKGDIPEGYSVSREKKERFSLILESASTNQTSMYLCASSIQGQNEKLFFGSGTQLSVL.

The CDR3 DNA reads TGCGCCAGCAGCCCGGAGGGACTCCCATACGAGACCCAGTACTTC. Amino acids: CASSPEGLPYETQYF. V usage is TRBV5-1 and J usage is TRBJ2-5; D might be TRBD2 (6 bases). The CDR3 runs to 15 residues. CDR1 and CDR2 from the germline V gene are SGHRS and YFSETQ. Trimming shortened V by 4 bases and J by 5 bases, and 18 bases separated the two germline ends. The whole variable domain, filled in from reference TRBV5-1 and TRBJ2-5, reads KAGVTQTPRYLIKTRGQQVTLSCSPISGHRSVSWYQQTPGQGLQFLFEYFSETQRNKGNFPGRFSGRQFSNSRSEMNVSTLELGDSALYLCASSPEGLPYETQYFGPGTRLLVL.

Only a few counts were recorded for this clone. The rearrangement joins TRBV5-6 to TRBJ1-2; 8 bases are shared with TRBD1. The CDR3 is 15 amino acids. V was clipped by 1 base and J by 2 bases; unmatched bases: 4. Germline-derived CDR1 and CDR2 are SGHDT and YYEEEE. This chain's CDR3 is CASSLRQGSNYGYTF. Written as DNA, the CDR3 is TGTGCCAGCAGCTTGCGACAGGGGAGCAACTATGGCTACACCTTC.

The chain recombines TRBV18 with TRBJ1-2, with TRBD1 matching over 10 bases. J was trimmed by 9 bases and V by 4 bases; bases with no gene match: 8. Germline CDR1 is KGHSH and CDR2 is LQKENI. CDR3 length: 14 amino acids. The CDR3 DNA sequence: TGTGCCAGCTCACTGAACCGGGACAGGGGTAGCTACACCTTC. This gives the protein CASSLNRDRGSYTF.

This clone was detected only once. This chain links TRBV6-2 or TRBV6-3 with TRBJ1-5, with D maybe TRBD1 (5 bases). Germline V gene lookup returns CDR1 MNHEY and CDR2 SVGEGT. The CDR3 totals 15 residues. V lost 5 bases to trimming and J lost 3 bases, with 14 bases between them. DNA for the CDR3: TGTGCCAGCAGTCCCGGGGGGGGTCCCAATCAGCCCCAGCATTTT. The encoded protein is CASSPGGGPNQPQHF.

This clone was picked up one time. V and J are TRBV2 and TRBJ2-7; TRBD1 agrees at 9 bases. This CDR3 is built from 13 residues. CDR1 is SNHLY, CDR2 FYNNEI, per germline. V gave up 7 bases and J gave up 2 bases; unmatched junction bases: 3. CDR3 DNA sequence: TGTGCCAGCAACCGGGACAGGGCCTACGAGCAGTACTTC. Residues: CASNRDRAYEQYF.

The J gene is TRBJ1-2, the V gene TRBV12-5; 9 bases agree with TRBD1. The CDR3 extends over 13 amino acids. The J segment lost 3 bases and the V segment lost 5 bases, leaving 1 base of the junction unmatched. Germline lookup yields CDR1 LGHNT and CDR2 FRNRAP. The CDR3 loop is CASGRTGDYGYTF. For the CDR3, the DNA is TGTGCTAGTGGTAGGACAGGGGACTATGGCTACACCTTC.

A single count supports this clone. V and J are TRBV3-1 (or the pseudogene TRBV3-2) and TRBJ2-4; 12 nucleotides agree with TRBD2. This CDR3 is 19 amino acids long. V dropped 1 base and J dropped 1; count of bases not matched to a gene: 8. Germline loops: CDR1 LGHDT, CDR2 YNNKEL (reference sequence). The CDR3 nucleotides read TGTGCCAGCAGCCAAGCCGCTAGCGGGAGGGCCTTGGCCAAAAACATTCAGTACTTC. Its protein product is CASSQAASGRALAKNIQYF.

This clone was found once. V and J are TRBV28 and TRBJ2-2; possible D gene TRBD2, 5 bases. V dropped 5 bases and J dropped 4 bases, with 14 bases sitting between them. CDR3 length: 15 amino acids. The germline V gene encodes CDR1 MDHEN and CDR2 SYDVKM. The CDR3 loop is CASSPRRRGTGELFF. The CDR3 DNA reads TGTGCCAGCAGTCCAAGAAGACGGGGCACCGGGGAGCTGTTTTTT.

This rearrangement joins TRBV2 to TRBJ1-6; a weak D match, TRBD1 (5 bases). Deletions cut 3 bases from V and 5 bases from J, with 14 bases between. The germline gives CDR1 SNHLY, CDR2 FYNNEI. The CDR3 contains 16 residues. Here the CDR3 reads CASSELMGGDNSPLHF. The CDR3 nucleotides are TGTGCCAGCAGTGAGTTGATGGGAGGGGATAATTCACCCCTCCACTTT.

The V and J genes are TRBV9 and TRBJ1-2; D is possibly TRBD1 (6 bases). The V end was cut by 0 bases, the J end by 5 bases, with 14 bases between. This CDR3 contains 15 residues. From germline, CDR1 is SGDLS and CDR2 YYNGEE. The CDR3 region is CASSVAGRGRYGYTF. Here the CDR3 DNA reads TGTGCCAGCAGCGTAGCGGGCAGGGGAAGGTATGGCTACACCTTC.

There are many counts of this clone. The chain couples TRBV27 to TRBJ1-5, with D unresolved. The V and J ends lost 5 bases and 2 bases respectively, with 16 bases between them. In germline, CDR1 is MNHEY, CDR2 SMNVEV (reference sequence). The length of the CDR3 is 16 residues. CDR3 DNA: TGTGCCAGCAGTCTCTGGTCCAAAGCGGGCAATCAGCCCCAGCATTTT. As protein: CASSLWSKAGNQPQHF.

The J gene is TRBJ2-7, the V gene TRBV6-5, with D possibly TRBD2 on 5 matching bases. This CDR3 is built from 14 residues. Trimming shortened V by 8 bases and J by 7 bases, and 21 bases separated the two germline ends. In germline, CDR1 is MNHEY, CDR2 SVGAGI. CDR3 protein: CASRLPSVRGEQYF. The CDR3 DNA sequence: TGTGCCAGCCGCCTCCCTTCAGTTCGAGGGGAGCAGTACTTC.

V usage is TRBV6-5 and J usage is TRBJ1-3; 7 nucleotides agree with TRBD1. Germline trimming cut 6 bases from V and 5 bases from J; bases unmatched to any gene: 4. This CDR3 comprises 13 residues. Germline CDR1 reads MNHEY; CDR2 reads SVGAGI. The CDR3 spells CASSLTGRNTIYF. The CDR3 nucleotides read TGTGCCAGCAGCCTGACAGGGAGAAACACCATATATTTT.

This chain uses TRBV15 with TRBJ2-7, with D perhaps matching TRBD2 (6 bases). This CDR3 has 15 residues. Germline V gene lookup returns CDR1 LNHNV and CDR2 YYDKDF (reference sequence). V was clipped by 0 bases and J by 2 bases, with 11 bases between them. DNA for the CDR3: TGTGCCACCAGCAGAGAAAGCGGGTCCCCCTACGAGCAGTACTTC. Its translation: CATSRESGSPYEQYF.

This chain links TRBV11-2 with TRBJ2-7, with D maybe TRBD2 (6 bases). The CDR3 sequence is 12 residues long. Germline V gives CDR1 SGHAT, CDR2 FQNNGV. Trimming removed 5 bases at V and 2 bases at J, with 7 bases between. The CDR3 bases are TGTGCCAGCAGCGGGGGGACCTACGAGCAGTACTTC. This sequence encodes CASSGGTYEQYF.

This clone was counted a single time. The DNA of the CDR3 is TGCGCCAGCAGCTTAGAACAGGTAACTTTAACTGAAGCTTTCTTT. Translated: CASSLEQVTLTEAFF. The V and J genes are TRBV5-1 and TRBJ1-1; possible D gene TRBD1, 5 bases. Germline assignment: CDR1 SGHRS and CDR2 YFSETQ. The V end lost 2 bases, the J end lost 5 bases, and 16 bases lay between the germline ends. This CDR3 is 15 amino acids long.

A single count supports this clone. The CDR3 DNA reads TGTGCCAGCAGCCCTCAGGGAGGCACTGAAGCTTTCTTT. This codes for CASSPQGGTEAFF. This chain uses TRBV7-9 with TRBJ1-1; the D gene is possibly TRBD1 (5 bases). Germline CDR1 is SEHNR and CDR2 is FQNEAQ (reference sequence). This CDR3 comprises 13 residues. The V and J ends lost 5 bases and 4 bases respectively, with 11 bases between them. The whole variable domain, remainder taken from reference TRBV7-9 and TRBJ1-1, is DTGVSQNPRHKITKRGQNVTFRCDPISEHNRLYWYRQTLGQGPEFLTYFQNEAQLEKSRLLSDRFSAERPKGSFSTLEIQRTEQGDSAMYLCASSPQGGTEAFFGQGTRLTVV.

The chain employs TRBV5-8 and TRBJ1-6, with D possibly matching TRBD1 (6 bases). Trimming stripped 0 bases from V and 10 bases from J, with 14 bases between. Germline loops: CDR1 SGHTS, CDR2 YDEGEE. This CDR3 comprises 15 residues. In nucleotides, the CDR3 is TGTGCCAGCAGCTTGGGTGCAGGGGTTTACTCACCCCTCCACTTT. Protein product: CASSLGAGVYSPLHF.

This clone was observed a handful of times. CDR3 bases: TGTGCCAGCACCCGACAGGTCCTTAATGAAAAACTGTTTTTT. Translation: CASTRQVLNEKLFF. The chain recombines TRBV28 with TRBJ1-4, with D maybe TRBD1 (6 bases). Trimming took 7 bases from V and 4 from J, leaving 13 bases between them. Germline V gene sequence: CDR1 MDHEN, CDR2 SYDVKM. The CDR3 covers 14 residues.

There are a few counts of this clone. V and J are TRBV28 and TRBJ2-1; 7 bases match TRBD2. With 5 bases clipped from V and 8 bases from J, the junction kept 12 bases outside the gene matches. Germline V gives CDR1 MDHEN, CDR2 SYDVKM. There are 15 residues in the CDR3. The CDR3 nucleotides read TGTGCCAGCAGTCCCCCCTGGCGGGAGAAAGATGAGCAGTTCTTC. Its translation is CASSPPWREKDEQFF.

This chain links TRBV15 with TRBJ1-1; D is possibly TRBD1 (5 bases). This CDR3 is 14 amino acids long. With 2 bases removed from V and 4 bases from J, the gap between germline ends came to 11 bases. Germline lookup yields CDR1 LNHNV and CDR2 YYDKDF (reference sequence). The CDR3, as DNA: TGTGCCACCAGCAGAAATACGGGGGGCACTGAAGCTTTCTTT. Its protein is CATSRNTGGTEAFF.

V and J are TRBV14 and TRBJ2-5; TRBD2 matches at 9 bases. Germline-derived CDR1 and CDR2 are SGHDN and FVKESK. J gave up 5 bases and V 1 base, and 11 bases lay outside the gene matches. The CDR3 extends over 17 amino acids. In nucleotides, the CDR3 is TGTGCCAGCAGCCAAGTCCCCTTAGCGGGAGTATTGGAGACCCAGTACTTC. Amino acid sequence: CASSQVPLAGVLETQYF.

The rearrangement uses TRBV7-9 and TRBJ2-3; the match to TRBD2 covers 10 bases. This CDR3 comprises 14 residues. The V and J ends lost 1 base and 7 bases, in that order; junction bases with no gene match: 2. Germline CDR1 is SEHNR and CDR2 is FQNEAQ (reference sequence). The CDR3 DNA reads TGTGCCAGCAGCTTAGTTAGCGGGGGGAATACGCAGTATTTT. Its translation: CASSLVSGGNTQYF.

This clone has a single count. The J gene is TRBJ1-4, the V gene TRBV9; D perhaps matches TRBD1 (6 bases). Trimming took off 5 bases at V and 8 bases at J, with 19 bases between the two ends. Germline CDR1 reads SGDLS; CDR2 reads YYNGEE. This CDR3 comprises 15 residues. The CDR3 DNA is TGTGCCAGCAGTGCATCACAGGGATATGACGAAAAACTGTTTTTT. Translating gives CASSASQGYDEKLFF.

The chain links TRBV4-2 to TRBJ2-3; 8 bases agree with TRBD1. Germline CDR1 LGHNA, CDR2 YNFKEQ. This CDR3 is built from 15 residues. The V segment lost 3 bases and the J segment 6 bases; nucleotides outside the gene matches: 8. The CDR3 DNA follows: TGTGCCAGCAGCCACCGACAGGGGAGTGGGGATACGCAGTATTTT. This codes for CASSHRQGSGDTQYF.